This T cell receptor beta chain was identified in a study of breast tumors, draining lymph nodes, adjacent tissues. General study findings and limits: Compared with lymph nodes, tumors were less diverse; compared with nontumor tissue, more. That most tumor T cells come from lymph nodes remained unproven.

From the multiplex PCR reads, TCRdb called clonotypes with MiXCR, one entry per CDR3 protein. This sample yields 85,000 to 130,000 distinct CDR3 sequences, of which about 31% are seen a single time; 4.5% to 7% belongs to the top ten. The lymph nodes were axillary draining lymph nodes from breast cancer patients. A few counts support this clonotype. The target antigen is unknown. The source is a female donor with breast cancer. Some clones in this sample may be carry-over from other donors' samples. Sequenced input: axillary lymph node tissue.

The CDR3 loop reads CASRPGRTPYGYTF. For the CDR3, the DNA is TGTGCCAGCAGACCTGGACGCACGCCATATGGCTACACCTTC. V gene TRBV2 combines with J gene TRBJ1-2; D unclear. The CDR3 consists of 14 residues. Looked up from germline, CDR1 is SNHLY and CDR2 is FYNNEI. The V end lost 6 bases, the J end lost 5 bases, and 16 bases lay between the germline ends. The entire variable domain, with the rest obtained from reference TRBV2 and TRBJ1-2, is as follows: EPEVTQTPSHQVTQMGQEVILRCVPISNHLYFYWYRQILGQKVEFLVSFYNNEISEKSEIFDDQFSVERPDGSNFTLKIRSTKLEDSAMYFCASRPGRTPYGYTFGSGTRLTVV.